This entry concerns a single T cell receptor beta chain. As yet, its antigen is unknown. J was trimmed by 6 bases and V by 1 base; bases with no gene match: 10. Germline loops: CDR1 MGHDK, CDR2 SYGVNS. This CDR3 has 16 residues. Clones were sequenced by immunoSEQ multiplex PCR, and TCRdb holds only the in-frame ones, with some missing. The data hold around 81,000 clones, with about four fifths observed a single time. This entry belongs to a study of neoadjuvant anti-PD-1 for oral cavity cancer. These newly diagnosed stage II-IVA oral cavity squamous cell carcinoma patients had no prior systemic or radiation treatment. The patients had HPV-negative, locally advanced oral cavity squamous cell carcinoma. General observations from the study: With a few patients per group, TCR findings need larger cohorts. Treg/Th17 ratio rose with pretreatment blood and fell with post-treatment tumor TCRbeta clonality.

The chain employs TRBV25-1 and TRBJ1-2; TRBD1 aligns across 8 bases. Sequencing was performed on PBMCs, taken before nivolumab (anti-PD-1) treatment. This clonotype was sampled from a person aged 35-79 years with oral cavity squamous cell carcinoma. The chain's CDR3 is CASSESRTGTSHGYTF. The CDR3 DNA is TGTGCCAGCAGTGAATCTAGGACAGGGACGTCGCATGGCTACACCTTC.